The T cell receptor (beta chain) described here comes from a study of CD8 T cells in Susac syndrome. TCR beta sequencing was performed on blood CD8+ and CD4+ T cells. After extraction with the RNeasy kit, roughly 0.45 to 1 ug of the RNA was reverse transcribed using random hexamers. TCRdb processed the immunoSEQ multiplex PCR reads anew with MiXCR; each CDR3 protein has one entry. The repertoire holds some 190,000 distinct CDR3 sequences, with 90% to 95% as singletons. The receptor was derived from a human donor in good health. Sequencing was carried out using CD4+ T cells from PBMCs.

The CDR3 here is CASSPQGLAGVNEQFF. The CDR3 DNA reads TGTGCCAGCTCACCACAGGGACTAGCGGGAGTTAATGAGCAGTTCTTC. V usage is TRBV18 and J usage is TRBJ2-1, with 14 bases lining up with TRBD2. Germline V gene sequence: CDR1 KGHSH, CDR2 LQKENI. The CDR3 extends over 16 amino acids. The V and J ends lost 1 base and 7 bases, in that order; junction bases with no gene match: 3. Full variable domain (missing parts from reference TRBV18 and TRBJ2-1): NAGVMQNPRHLVRRRGQEARLRCSPMKGHSHVYWYRQLPEEGLKFMVYLQKENIIDESGMPKERFSAEFPKEGPSILRIQQVVRGDSAAYFCASSPQGLAGVNEQFFGPGTRLTVL.